These 26 T cell receptor beta chains were sequenced from one sample in a study of shared T cell receptors in the human thymus. Measured with immunoSEQ multiplex PCR; TCRdb has only the in-frame clones, and not every one. The table includes just under 550,000 clones, roughly 74% detected once. This sample was shared with a second study, whose subject was human thymus T cells.

Sequencing input: thymocytes. These TCRs come from a boy under three years old with a congenital heart defect.

The rearrangement uses TRBV12-5 and TRBJ2-5; a possible D gene is TRBD2 (5 bases). Trimming removed 7 bases at V and 4 bases at J, with 10 bases between. The CDR3 loop spans 12 amino acids. The V gene's germline CDR1 is LGHNT and CDR2 FRNRAP. CDR3 in DNA: TGTGCTAGTGAGAAAGGAGGAGAGACCCAGTACTTC. This translates into CASEKGGETQYF.

This chain joins TRBV29-1 and TRBJ1-1, with no clear D. This CDR3 region has 12 residues. The germline gives CDR1 SQVTM, CDR2 ANQGSEA. V lost 0 bases and J lost 5, with 7 bases in between. The CDR3 sequence is CSVEEVETEAFF. CDR3 nucleotide sequence: TGCAGCGTTGAAGAGGTGGAGACTGAAGCTTTCTTT.

The chain recombines TRBV5-4 with TRBJ2-1, with 10 bases lining up with TRBD1. Germline V gene data show CDR1 as SGHNT and CDR2 as YYREEE (reference sequence). Losses at the gene ends were 4 bases for V and 3 bases for J; bases not matched to a gene: 7. The CDR3 is 16 amino acids. CDR3 DNA sequence: TGTGCCAGCAGCCTCCTCTGGACAGGGGGCTACAATGAGCAGTTCTTC. Its protein is CASSLLWTGGYNEQFF. The variable domain in full, with the rest retrieved from reference TRBV5-4 and TRBJ2-1, is ETGVTQSPTHLIKTRGQQVTLRCSSQSGHNTVSWYQQALGQGPQFIFQYYREEENGRGNFPPRFSGLQFPNYSSELNVNALELDDSALYLCASSLLWTGGYNEQFFGPGTRLTVL.

This clone was seen only a few times. At the DNA level, this CDR3 is encoded by other sequences in the same sample as well. This chain connects TRBV2 to TRBJ1-3; TRBD1 matches 7 bases. J was trimmed by 2 bases and V by 6 bases; bases with no gene match: 4. The CDR3 sequence is 14 residues long. From germline, CDR1 is SNHLY and CDR2 FYNNEI. In nucleotides, the CDR3 is TGTGCCAGCAGCGCTGACAGGGCTGGAAACACCATATATTTT. Translating gives CASSADRAGNTIYF.

The chain recombines TRBV5-5 with TRBJ2-7, with 9 bases matching TRBD1. The germline gives CDR1 SGHKS, CDR2 YYEKEE (reference sequence). This CDR3 contains 15 residues. Unmatched junction bases numbered 9, after V lost 4 bases and J lost 4 bases. DNA for the CDR3: TGTGCCAGCAGCCGACAAGTGGGACAGGGATACGAGCAGTACTTC. As protein: CASSRQVGQGYEQYF.

V gene TRBV25-1 combines with J gene TRBJ1-2; TRBD1 agrees at 7 bases. Germline CDR1 MGHDK, CDR2 SYGVNS. The length of the CDR3 is 15 residues. The J segment lost 2 bases and the V segment lost 2 bases, leaving 5 bases of the junction unmatched. Here the CDR3 reads CASSEGTGENYGYTF. The CDR3 DNA follows: TGTGCCAGCAGTGAAGGAACAGGGGAGAACTATGGCTACACCTTC.

The chain recombines TRBV11-3 with TRBJ2-5; 7 positions match TRBD2. CDR1 SGHNT and CDR2 YENEEA come from the germline V gene. This CDR3 has 17 amino acids. The V and J ends lost 0 bases and 3 bases, in that order; junction bases with no gene match: 10. CDR3 nucleotides: TGTGCCAGCAGCTTAGACAACCGTCCCCTAGCGGAAGAGACCCAGTACTTC. It yields the protein CASSLDNRPLAEETQYF. Full variable domain (outside the CDR3, taken from reference TRBV11-3 and TRBJ2-5): EAGVVQSPRYKIIEKKQPVAFWCNPISGHNTLYWYLQNLGQGPELLIRYENEEAVDDSQLPKDRFSAERLKGVDSTLKIQPAELGDSAVYLCASSLDNRPLAEETQYFGPGTRLLVL.

The chain combines TRBV4-2 with TRBJ2-5, with 14 positions matching TRBD2. The V gene end was trimmed by 1 base and the J gene end by 3 bases; junction bases not matched to a gene: 7. Looked up from germline, CDR1 is LGHNA and CDR2 is YNFKEQ. The CDR3 is 18 amino acids. The chain's CDR3 is CASSQVWTSGRREETQYF. The CDR3 DNA follows: TGTGCCAGCAGCCAAGTGTGGACTAGCGGGAGGAGAGAAGAGACCCAGTACTTC.

This chain connects TRBV7-2 to TRBJ2-3; D perhaps matches TRBD2 (6 bases). Trimming took off 5 bases at V and 0 bases at J, with 12 bases between the two ends. CDR1 is SGHTA and CDR2 is FQGNSA in the germline V gene. The CDR3 totals 15 residues. The CDR3 loop is CASSPLAPSTDTQYF. The DNA for the CDR3 is TGTGCCAGCAGCCCGCTAGCGCCCAGCACAGATACGCAGTATTTT.

In DNA, the CDR3 is TGTGCCACCAGCAGAGATGGTCGAGTCAGCGGCTCTGGAAACACCATATATTTT. It specifies CATSRDGRVSGSGNTIYF. The rearrangement links TRBV15 to TRBJ1-3; D remains unclear. Trimming removed 0 bases at V and 0 bases at J, with 15 bases between. The CDR3 covers 18 residues. Germline CDR1 LNHNV, CDR2 YYDKDF (reference sequence).

This sequence joins TRBV6-5 and TRBJ2-7, with D maybe TRBD1 (6 bases). This CDR3 has 15 amino acids. V lost 4 bases to trimming and J lost 3 bases, with 16 bases between them. The germline gives CDR1 MNHEY, CDR2 SVGAGI. The CDR3 nucleotides read TGTGCCAGCAGTTCCTTGACAGGTACAAGCTACGAGCAGTACTTC. Translated: CASSSLTGTSYEQYF.

The chain joins TRBV5-3 to TRBJ2-5; TRBD1 matches at 9 bases. The J call may be faulty, since TRBJ2-7 better matches the DNA end. TRBV5-3 counts as an open reading frame of uncertain function. The CDR3 contains 16 residues. The CDR3 loop reads CARSYSGTGSIYEQYF. The CDR3 nucleotides read TGTGCCAGAAGCTACTCCGGGACAGGGTCTATCTACGAGCAGTACTTC.

The J gene is TRBJ2-1, the V gene TRBV30; 11 bases are shared with TRBD2. Per the germline V gene, CDR1 is GTSNPN and CDR2 is SVGIG (reference sequence). The CDR3 extends over 18 amino acids. Trimming cost V 2 bases and J 6 bases; bases outside gene matches: 15. This CDR3 reads CAWSSGTSGLLRVNEQFF. The CDR3 DNA sequence: TGTGCCTGGAGTTCCGGGACTAGCGGACTGTTAAGGGTCAATGAGCAGTTCTTC.

This sequence joins TRBV5-1 and TRBJ2-3; 10 nucleotides line up with TRBD2. J gave up 3 bases and V 4 bases, and 11 bases lay outside the gene matches. There are 17 residues in the CDR3. Germline CDR1 SGHRS, CDR2 YFSETQ. The CDR3 DNA follows: TGCGCCAGCAGCCGACGCTCCGGGACTAGCGCGACAGATACGCAGTATTTT. Its translation: CASSRRSGTSATDTQYF.

The chain couples TRBV30 to TRBJ2-5, with TRBD1 identical over 7 bases. CDR3 length: 13 amino acids. Germline values: CDR1 GTSNPN, CDR2 SVGIG (reference sequence). V was pared by 5 bases and J by 0 bases, with 3 bases of the junction left unmatched. This CDR3 reads CAWGGQNQETQYF. DNA of the CDR3: TGTGCCTGGGGGGGACAGAACCAAGAGACCCAGTACTTC.

The CDR3 DNA reads as TGTGCCAGCAGCTTAAGCGTGGAGGAAAAAAGGAACGAGCAGTACTTC. As protein: CASSLSVEEKRNEQYF. The rearrangement links TRBV7-6 to TRBJ2-7; tentatively, D is TRBD2 (5 bases). Trimming stripped 2 bases from V and 5 bases from J, with 19 bases between. Per germline, CDR1 SGHVS and CDR2 FNYEAQ. The CDR3 contains 16 residues.

V and J are TRBV30 and TRBJ1-2; tentative D call: TRBD1 (6 bases). V lost 4 bases to trimming and J lost 7 bases, with 10 bases between them. Germline lookup yields CDR1 GTSNPN and CDR2 SVGIG (reference sequence). The length of the CDR3 is 11 residues. The CDR3 sequence is CAWTGGAGYTF. CDR3 nucleotide sequence: TGTGCCTGGACCGGGGGGGCTGGCTACACCTTC.

This sequence joins TRBV6-6 and TRBJ2-2; 7 bases map to TRBD2. V dropped 6 bases and J dropped 1; count of bases not matched to a gene: 8. This CDR3 region has 16 residues. Germline CDR1 MNHNY, CDR2 SVGAGI (reference sequence). This CDR3 is CASSYWSGMNTGELFF. CDR3 in DNA: TGTGCCAGCAGCTATTGGAGCGGGATGAACACCGGGGAGCTGTTTTTT.

The chain employs TRBV6-5 and TRBJ1-2; D is perhaps TRBD1 (5 bases). The V gene lost 5 bases and the J gene lost 3 bases, with 13 bases spanning the gap. The CDR3 sequence is 14 residues long. Germline loops: CDR1 MNHEY, CDR2 SVGAGI. CDR3: CASSGRGRDYGYTF. The CDR3, as DNA: TGTGCCAGCAGTGGCCGCGGCAGGGACTATGGCTACACCTTC.

This chain connects TRBV5-1 to TRBJ2-7; the match to TRBD1 covers 7 bases. Looked up from germline, CDR1 is SGHRS and CDR2 is YFSETQ. V trimming: 3 bases; J trimming: 6 bases; junction bases outside the gene matches: 3. The CDR3 totals 12 residues. The chain's CDR3 is CASSSSGGEQYF. The CDR3 bases are TGCGCCAGCAGCTCTTCAGGGGGCGAGCAGTACTTC.

The genes are TRBV14 and TRBJ2-3, with 10 bases that match TRBD2. The CDR3 totals 16 residues. V shed 2 bases and J 5 bases; nucleotides not matched to a gene: 7. Germline CDR1 SGHDN, CDR2 FVKESK. The CDR3 region has the DNA TGTGCCAGCAGCCAACGAAAGCGGGAGGGCATAGATACGCAGTATTTT. It is translated as CASSQRKREGIDTQYF.

This clone was recorded a few times. The chain carries TRBV6-5 and TRBJ2-1; 9 bases fit TRBD1. V was pared by 7 bases and J by 6 bases, with 7 bases of the junction left unmatched. This CDR3 comprises 14 residues. CDR1 MNHEY and CDR2 SVGAGI come from the germline V gene. CDR3 sequence reads: CASNRTGASNEQFF. CDR3 DNA: TGTGCCAGCAATCGGACAGGGGCGAGCAATGAGCAGTTCTTC.

The V gene is TRBV6-1, the J gene TRBJ1-2, with a tentative D call TRBD1 (5 bases). Trimming removed 8 bases at V and 8 bases at J, with 18 bases between. Germline V gene lookup returns CDR1 MNHNS and CDR2 SASEGT. CDR3 size: 13 residues. The CDR3 nucleotides are TGTGCCAGCCGGGGGTTGGTTTTGCTCGGCTACACCTTC. Translation gives CASRGLVLLGYTF.

V is TRBV5-4 and J is TRBJ2-7; perhaps TRBD2 as D (5 bases). This CDR3 spans 13 amino acids. Between the trimmed V and J ends, which lost 4 bases and 2 bases, there was a span of 10 bases. In germline, CDR1 is SGHNT, CDR2 YYREEE (reference sequence). CDR3 sequence (DNA): TGTGCCAGCAGCGTGGACGGGACCTACGAGCAGTACTTC. Translation: CASSVDGTYEQYF.

The rearrangement links TRBV4-2 to TRBJ2-3; TRBD2 aligns across 11 bases. This CDR3 has 18 residues. The V gene's germline CDR1 is LGHNA and CDR2 YNFKEQ. Trimming took 4 bases from V and 7 from J; bases not matched to a gene: 16. CDR3 DNA sequence: TGTGCCAGCAGCCCCTTTCTGCCGGGACTAGCGGAAGAATATACGCAGTATTTT. It is translated as CASSPFLPGLAEEYTQYF.

The chain combines TRBV11-2 with TRBJ2-1, with D perhaps TRBD2 (6 bases). The germline gives CDR1 SGHAT, CDR2 FQNNGV. The CDR3 loop spans 14 amino acids. The V end was cut by 1 base, the J end by 5 bases, with 9 bases between. The CDR3 protein is CASSLGLGNNEQFF. DNA for the CDR3: TGTGCCAGCAGCTTAGGACTAGGTAACAATGAGCAGTTCTTC.